The present TCR beta chain was sequenced within a study of beta chain features in type 1 diabetes. Study-wide points: Patients and controls would be equally affected if PCR favored shorter templates. TCRB rearrangement may or may not be influenced by HLA type; here this remained unresolved. The study found that naive, central memory and Treg TCRB repertoires appeared more similar in patients than in healthy donors. cDNA-based reads could over-represent cells with high TCR expression. Shortening that was moderate but significant affected the TCRB CDR3s of Type 1 diabetes patients in all four CD4+ subsets.

This clone was seen only a few times. What it binds is not known. The germline V gene has CDR1 LGHNA and CDR2 YNFKEQ. V lost 4 bases, J lost 5 bases, and 15 bases lay in between. The CDR3 runs to 14 residues. The authors reverse transcribed all of the isolated RNA, so sequencing captured expressed TCRB transcripts. Some clones are missing from TCRdb's copy, which holds only in-frame ones; the method was immunoSEQ multiplex PCR. The table includes 150,000 to 200,000 clones, approximately 8.7% detected once. Sequences were obtained from central memory CD4+ T cells from blood. The receptor comes from a woman aged 25 to 39 with type 1 diabetes. The rearrangement uses TRBV4-2 and TRBJ2-7; a possible D gene is TRBD2 (6 bases). CDR3 bases: TGTGCCAGCAGCCGAATCGGGAGTGAGGACGAGCAGTACTTC. It is translated as CASSRIGSEDEQYF.